One and the same sample provided the 7 T cell receptor beta chains below, sequenced in a study of cytomegalovirus exposure and HLA in healthy donors. Amplification used 60 Vbeta primers and 13 Jbeta primers. Sequencing used immunoSEQ multiplex PCR; TCRdb keeps in-frame clones, though not all of them. This sample yields 150,000 to 200,000 clones, of which around 73% are seen a single time; under 2.5% belongs to the top ten. Input material: PBMCs. The receptors here all came from a man in his sixties in good health and CMV-seronegative.

The chain links TRBV19 to TRBJ1-5; D perhaps matches TRBD1 (5 bases). V lost 0 bases and J 3 bases, leaving 15 bases between the germline ends. Germline V lookup: CDR1 LNHDA, CDR2 SQIVND (reference sequence). The CDR3 covers 17 residues. The CDR3 DNA reads TGTGCCAGTAGTATAGAGGCCCGACAGAGATACAATCAGCCCCAGCATTTT. As protein: CASSIEARQRYNQPQHF.

This clone occurred once. The chain combines TRBV6-5 with TRBJ1-5; D is possibly TRBD1 (6 bases). V shed 5 bases and J shed 0 bases, with 8 bases lying between them. There are 14 residues in the CDR3. Germline-derived CDR1 and CDR2 are MNHEY and SVGAGI. CDR3 bases: TGTGCCAGCAGTACAGGGTATAGCAATCAGCCCCAGCATTTT. This codes for CASSTGYSNQPQHF.

This sequence joins TRBV19 and TRBJ2-6; D call uncertain. This CDR3 comprises 15 residues. Germline V CDR1 and CDR2: LNHDA, SQIVND (reference sequence). V lost 6 bases, J lost 0 bases, and 9 bases lay in between. The CDR3 sequence: CASRGPISGANVLTF. In DNA, the CDR3 is TGTGCCAGTAGGGGCCCAATCTCTGGGGCCAACGTCCTGACTTTC.

Concerning this clone itself: The junction and the germline gene differ at one end; a read error may be behind it. CDR3 nucleotides: TGTGCTAGCAGCGCCCTAGCGGGGACTGAGCAGTTCTTC. Protein sequence: CASSALAGTEQFF. The chain joins TRBV7-7 to TRBJ2-1; 9 bases are a match to TRBD2. Germline loops: CDR1 SSHAT, CDR2 FNYEAQ (reference sequence). The CDR3 length is 13 residues.

The chain recombines TRBV15 with TRBJ2-5; 14 positions match TRBD2. This CDR3 region has 16 residues. Germline V gene sequence: CDR1 LNHNV, CDR2 YYDKDF (reference sequence). V shed 5 bases, J shed 3 bases, and the junction held 5 bases outside the gene matches. The CDR3 sequence is CATSPWTSGRKETQYF. The DNA of the CDR3 is TGTGCCACCAGCCCCTGGACTAGCGGGAGGAAAGAGACCCAGTACTTC.

The CDR3 here is CASSPEGQESGYEQYF. Here the CDR3 DNA reads TGCGCCAGCAGCCCGGAGGGACAGGAAAGCGGCTACGAGCAGTACTTC. The rearrangement links TRBV5-1 to TRBJ2-7; 8 bases fit TRBD1. CDR3 size: 16 residues. The ends lost 4 bases at V and 3 bases at J; junction bases unmatched: 12. Looked up from germline, CDR1 is SGHRS and CDR2 is YFSETQ.

This clone has a handful of counts. The chain couples TRBV6-5 to TRBJ1-2; TRBD1 matches at 7 bases. The V gene's germline CDR1 is MNHEY and CDR2 SVGAGI. Unmatched junction bases numbered 13, after V lost 7 bases and J lost 8 bases. The CDR3 is made up of 14 amino acids. CDR3 bases: TGTGCCAGCACCCTGGACGAGGGGGCTGGAGGCTACACCTTC. Translation: CASTLDEGAGGYTF.